These 14 T cell receptor beta chains came from one sample sequenced in a study. From the RT-PCR reads, TCRdb called clonotypes with MiXCR, one entry per CDR3 protein. The data hold about 680,000 distinct CDR3 sequences, with 12% to 15% observed a single time. Specimen: memory CD4+ T cells from blood. The origin of the receptors is a female donor in good health, serving as a healthy control.

This clonotype was found many times. V is TRBV7-2 and J is TRBJ2-2; no reliable D call. Trimming left V 5 bases short and J 6 bases short, with 10 bases between. CDR1 is SGHTA and CDR2 is FQGNSA in the germline V gene. The CDR3 extends over 13 amino acids. CDR3 coding DNA: TGTGCCAGCAGCCCGACGCGTCCCGGGGAGCTGTTTTTT. Its protein product is CASSPTRPGELFF.

This clonotype was observed at least ten times. The V call is TRBV7-2, the J call TRBJ2-1; D is undetermined. CDR1 and CDR2 (germline): SGHTA, FQGNSA. Trimming removed 4 bases at V and 4 bases at J, with 8 bases between. This CDR3 has 13 amino acids. The CDR3 DNA reads as TGTGCCAGCAGCTGGGCCCTTTACAATGAGCAGTTCTTC. Translated, it gives CASSWALYNEQFF.

This clonotype turned up a few times. The V gene is TRBV20-1, the J gene TRBJ2-3; 11 nucleotides align to TRBD2. V trimming: 3 bases; J trimming: 0 bases; junction bases outside the gene matches: 11. CDR1 is DFQATT and CDR2 is SNEGSKA in the germline V gene (reference sequence). This CDR3 region has 18 residues. The chain's CDR3 is CSARANRASGGSTDTQYF. In nucleotides, the CDR3 is TGCAGTGCTAGGGCCAATAGGGCTAGCGGGGGGAGCACAGATACGCAGTATTTT.

This sequence joins TRBV5-8 and TRBJ1-4; 7 bases align to TRBD1. Trimming removed 7 bases from V and 5 bases from J; junction bases left unmatched: 5. Germline-derived CDR1 and CDR2 are SGHTS and YDEGEE. The CDR3 loop spans 13 amino acids. CDR3 in DNA: TGTGCCAGCCGACAGGGATCAAATGAAAAACTGTTTTTT. The encoded protein is CASRQGSNEKLFF.

The gene calls are TRBV5-1 and TRBJ2-3; the match to TRBD1 covers 10 bases. Germline assignment: CDR1 SGHRS and CDR2 YFSETQ. J lost 4 bases, V lost 0 bases, and 11 bases had no gene match. There are 18 residues in the CDR3. The CDR3 region is CASSLAPVGQGDADTQYF. The CDR3 region has the DNA TGCGCCAGCAGCTTGGCCCCCGTAGGACAGGGGGATGCAGATACGCAGTATTTT.

The chain couples TRBV5-4 to TRBJ1-1, with 7 nucleotides matching TRBD1. Per the germline V gene, CDR1 is SGHNT and CDR2 is YYREEE (reference sequence). V shed 4 bases and J 5 bases; nucleotides not matched to a gene: 11. The CDR3 is 15 residues long. The CDR3 loop is CASSPGQAGQTEAFF. CDR3 DNA: TGTGCCAGCAGCCCCGGACAGGCGGGGCAGACTGAAGCTTTCTTT. The complete variable domain, with remaining parts taken from reference TRBV5-4 and TRBJ1-1, reads ETGVTQSPTHLIKTRGQQVTLRCSSQSGHNTVSWYQQALGQGPQFIFQYYREEENGRGNFPPRFSGLQFPNYSSELNVNALELDDSALYLCASSPGQAGQTEAFFGQGTRLTVV.

Of note for this clonotype: This may come from a read error, since a much larger clone is one base off. This chain uses TRBV5-1 with TRBJ2-1; 15 positions match TRBD2. Germline V gene lookup returns CDR1 SGHRS and CDR2 YFSETQ. This CDR3 contains 15 residues. CDR3 nucleotide sequence: TGCGTCAGCAGCTTCGGGACTAGCGGGAGGAATGAGCAGTTCTTC. Protein product: CVSSFGTSGRNEQFF.

This clonotype has at least ten counts. This chain connects TRBV5-1 to TRBJ2-7; TRBD1 or TRBD2 may be the D gene (6 bases each). V was trimmed by 5 bases and J by 5 bases, leaving 11 bases between them. Germline V gene lookup returns CDR1 SGHRS and CDR2 YFSETQ. This CDR3 region has 12 residues. The CDR3 loop is CASSSGAHEQYF. The CDR3 bases are TGCGCCAGCAGTTCGGGGGCCCACGAGCAGTACTTC.

The V call is TRBV18, the J call TRBJ2-7; TRBD1 matches at 11 bases. V shed 3 bases and J 3 bases; nucleotides not matched to a gene: 7. The CDR3 runs 16 residues. The V gene's germline CDR1 is KGHSH and CDR2 LQKENI. CDR3 DNA sequence: TGTGCCAGCTCACCGCCCGTGGGGACAGGGGGCTACGAGCAGTACTTC. It specifies CASSPPVGTGGYEQYF. Drawing the rest from reference TRBV18 and TRBJ2-7, the complete variable domain is NAGVMQNPRHLVRRRGQEARLRCSPMKGHSHVYWYRQLPEEGLKFMVYLQKENIIDESGMPKERFSAEFPKEGPSILRIQQVVRGDSAAYFCASSPPVGTGGYEQYFGPGTRLTVT.

This chain links TRBV21-1 with TRBJ1-3. TRBV21-1 is a known pseudogene. The CDR3 sequence is 19 residues long. The CDR3 bases are TGTGCCAGCAGCAAAGGGAGACCTGAGACGGCAAGCTCTGGAAACACCATATATTTT. It translates to CASSKGRPETASSGNTIYF.

V usage is TRBV13 and J usage is TRBJ1-1; no clear D gene. This CDR3 has 11 residues. Per the germline V gene, CDR1 is PRHDT and CDR2 is FYEKMQ (reference sequence). Trimming took 5 bases from V and 7 from J, leaving 8 bases between them. The CDR3 is CASSRRSEAFF. CDR3 in DNA: TGTGCCAGCAGCCGCCGGAGTGAAGCTTTCTTT.

This clonotype showed up just a few times. The rearrangement joins TRBV4-2 to TRBJ2-3; TRBD1 might be the D (6 bases). This CDR3 is built from 12 residues. Looked up from germline, CDR1 is LGHNA and CDR2 is YNFKEQ. V was cut by 5 bases and J by 9 bases, with 12 bases left in between. The CDR3: CASSVERGTQYF. In nucleotides, the CDR3 is TGTGCCAGCAGCGTCGAGAGGGGGACGCAGTATTTT.

This chain links TRBV7-2 with TRBJ1-1, with D possibly matching TRBD1 (5 bases). V was clipped by 7 bases and J by 0 bases, with 15 bases between them. CDR3 size: 15 residues. Germline loops: CDR1 SGHTA, CDR2 FQGNSA. The CDR3 nucleotides read TGTGCCAGCACCAAGGGCGGACATGTGAACACTGAAGCTTTCTTT. Translating gives CASTKGGHVNTEAFF.

This clonotype has a handful of counts. The chain employs TRBV20-1 and TRBJ2-1; 8 nucleotides line up with TRBD1. Germline V lookup: CDR1 DFQATT, CDR2 SNEGSKA (reference sequence). The CDR3 is 14 amino acids. V lost 0 bases and J lost 6; bases outside the gene matches: 4. The CDR3 DNA reads as TGCAGTGCTAGAGACCGGGACAGGCTCAATGAGCAGTTCTTC. It specifies CSARDRDRLNEQFF.